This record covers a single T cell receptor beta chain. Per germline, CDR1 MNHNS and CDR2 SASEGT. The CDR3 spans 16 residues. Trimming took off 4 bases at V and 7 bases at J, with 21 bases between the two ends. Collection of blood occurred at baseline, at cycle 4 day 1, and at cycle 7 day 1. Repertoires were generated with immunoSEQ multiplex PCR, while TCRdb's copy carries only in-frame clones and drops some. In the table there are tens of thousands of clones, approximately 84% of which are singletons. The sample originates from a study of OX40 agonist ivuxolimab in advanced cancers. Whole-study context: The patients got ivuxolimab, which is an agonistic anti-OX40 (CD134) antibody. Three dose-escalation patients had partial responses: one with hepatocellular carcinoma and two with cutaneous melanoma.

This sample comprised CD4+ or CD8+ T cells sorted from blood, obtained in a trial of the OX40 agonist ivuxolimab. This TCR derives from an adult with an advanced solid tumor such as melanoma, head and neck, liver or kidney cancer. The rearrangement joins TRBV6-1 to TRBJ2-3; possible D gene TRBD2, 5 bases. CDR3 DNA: TGTGCCAGCAGTGTGAACTTCCCCCGGGATTTGAATACGCAGTATTTT. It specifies CASSVNFPRDLNTQYF.